Here is one T cell receptor (beta chain) with its context. What it binds is not known. The data were taken from a study of T cell responses to AZD1222 COVID-19 vaccine. V was pared by 3 bases and J by 5 bases, with 16 bases between. CDR3 length: 14 amino acids. The germline V gene encodes CDR1 SQVTM and CDR2 ANQGSEA. Study results and limitations: Vaccine-related CD4 TCRs covered spike, predominating at 160-218 and 743-854. Of spike-specific TCRs, nearly half reportedly target regions left unmutated in variants.

TCRdb's table, derived via immunoSEQ multiplex PCR, lists solely in-frame clones and lacks some. The table shows approximately 120,000 clones, with approximately 85% occurring only once. This sequence joins TRBV29-1 and TRBJ1-2, with a possible D match to TRBD1 (6 bases). Sequenced here: peripheral blood, sampled 28 days after the second AZD1222 dose. The TCR originated in an adult who received the AZD1222 COVID-19 vaccine. CDR3: CSVESGGNAYGYTF. CDR3 in DNA: TGCAGCGTTGAGAGTGGGGGCAACGCTTATGGCTACACCTTC.